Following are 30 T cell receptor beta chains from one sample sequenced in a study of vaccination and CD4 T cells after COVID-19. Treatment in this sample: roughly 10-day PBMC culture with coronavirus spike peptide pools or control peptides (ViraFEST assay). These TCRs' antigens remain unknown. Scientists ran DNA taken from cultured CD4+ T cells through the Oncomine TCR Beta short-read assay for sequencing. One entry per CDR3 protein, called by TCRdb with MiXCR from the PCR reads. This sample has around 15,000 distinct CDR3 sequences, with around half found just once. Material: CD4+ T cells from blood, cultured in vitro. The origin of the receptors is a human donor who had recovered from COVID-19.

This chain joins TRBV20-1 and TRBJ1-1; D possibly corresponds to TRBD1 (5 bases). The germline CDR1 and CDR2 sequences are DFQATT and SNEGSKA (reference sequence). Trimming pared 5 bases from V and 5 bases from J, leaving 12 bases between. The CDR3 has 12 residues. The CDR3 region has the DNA TGCAGTGCTCCTCAGGGAGGGACTGAAGCTTTCTTT. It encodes CSAPQGGTEAFF.

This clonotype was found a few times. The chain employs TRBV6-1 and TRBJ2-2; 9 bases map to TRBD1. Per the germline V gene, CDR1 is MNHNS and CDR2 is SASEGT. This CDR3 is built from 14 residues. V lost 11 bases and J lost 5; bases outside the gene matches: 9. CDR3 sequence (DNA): TGTGCCGGCAAACAGGGGGCGCTGACCGGGGAGCTGTTTTTT. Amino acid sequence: CAGKQGALTGELFF.

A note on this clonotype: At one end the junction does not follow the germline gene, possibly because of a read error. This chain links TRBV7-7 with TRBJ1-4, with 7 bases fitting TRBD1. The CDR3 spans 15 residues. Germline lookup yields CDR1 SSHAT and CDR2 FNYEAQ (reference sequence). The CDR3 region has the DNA TGTGCTAGCAGCTGGGACCCAGGGGGGTATGAAAAACTGTTTTTT. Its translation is CASSWDPGGYEKLFF.

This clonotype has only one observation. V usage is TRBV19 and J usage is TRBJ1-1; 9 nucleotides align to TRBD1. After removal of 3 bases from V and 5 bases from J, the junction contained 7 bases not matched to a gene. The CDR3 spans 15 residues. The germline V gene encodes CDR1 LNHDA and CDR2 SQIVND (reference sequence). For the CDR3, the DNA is TGTGCCAGTAGTATCAGGACAGGGGATAGGACTGAAGCTTTCTTT. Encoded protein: CASSIRTGDRTEAFF.

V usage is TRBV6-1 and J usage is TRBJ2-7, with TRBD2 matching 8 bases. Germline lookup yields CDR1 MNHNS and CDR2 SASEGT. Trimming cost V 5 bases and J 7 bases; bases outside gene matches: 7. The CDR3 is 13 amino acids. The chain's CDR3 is CASSPGGAREQYF. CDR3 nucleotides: TGTGCCAGCAGTCCGGGGGGGGCTCGAGAGCAGTACTTC.

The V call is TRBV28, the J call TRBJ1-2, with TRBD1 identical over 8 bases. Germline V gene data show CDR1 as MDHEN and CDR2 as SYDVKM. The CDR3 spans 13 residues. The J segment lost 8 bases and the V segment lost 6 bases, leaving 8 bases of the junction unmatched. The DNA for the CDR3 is TGTGCCAGCAGCCCGGACAGGGCGAGGGGCTACACCTTC. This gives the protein CASSPDRARGYTF.

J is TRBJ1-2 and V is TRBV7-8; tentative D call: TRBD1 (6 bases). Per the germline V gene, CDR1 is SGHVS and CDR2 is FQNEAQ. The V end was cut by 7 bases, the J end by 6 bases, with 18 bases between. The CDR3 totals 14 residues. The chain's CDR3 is CASTTRDNSNGYTF. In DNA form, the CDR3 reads TGTGCCAGCACCACAAGGGACAACTCCAATGGCTACACCTTC.

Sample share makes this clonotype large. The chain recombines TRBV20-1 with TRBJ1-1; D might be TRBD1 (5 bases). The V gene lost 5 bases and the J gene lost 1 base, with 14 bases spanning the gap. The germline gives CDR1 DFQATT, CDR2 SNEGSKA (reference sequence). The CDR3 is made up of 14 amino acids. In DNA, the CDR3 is TGCAGTGCTCTCCCCGGACATGGGAACACTGAAGCTTTCTTT. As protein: CSALPGHGNTEAFF.

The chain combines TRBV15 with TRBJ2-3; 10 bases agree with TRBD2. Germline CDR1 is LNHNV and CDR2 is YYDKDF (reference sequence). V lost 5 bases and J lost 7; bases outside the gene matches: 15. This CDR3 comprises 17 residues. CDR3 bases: TGTGCCACCAGCCCAGCCCCAGCGGGAGGGGGTTTGCATACGCAGTATTTT. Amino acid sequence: CATSPAPAGGGLHTQYF.

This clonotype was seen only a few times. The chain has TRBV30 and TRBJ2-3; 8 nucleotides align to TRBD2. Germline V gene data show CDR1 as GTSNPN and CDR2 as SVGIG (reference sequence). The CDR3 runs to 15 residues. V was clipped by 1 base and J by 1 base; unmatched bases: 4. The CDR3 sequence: CAWSAPAGGTDTQYF. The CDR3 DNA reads TGTGCCTGGAGTGCCCCAGCGGGGGGCACAGATACGCAGTATTTT.

The chain's CDR3 is CASSETGGGYGYTF. The CDR3 region has the DNA TGTGCCAGCAGCGAGACAGGGGGGGGCTATGGCTACACCTTC. V is TRBV28 and J is TRBJ1-2; 9 bases are shared with TRBD1. V shed 6 bases and J 4 bases; nucleotides not matched to a gene: 6. The CDR3 length is 14 residues. CDR1 MDHEN and CDR2 SYDVKM come from the germline V gene.

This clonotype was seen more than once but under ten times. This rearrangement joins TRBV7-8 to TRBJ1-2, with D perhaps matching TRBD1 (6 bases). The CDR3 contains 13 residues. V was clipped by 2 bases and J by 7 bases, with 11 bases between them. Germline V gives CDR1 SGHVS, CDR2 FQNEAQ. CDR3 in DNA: TGTGCCAGCAGCTTAAACAGGGCTGCTGGCTACACCTTC. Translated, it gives CASSLNRAAGYTF.

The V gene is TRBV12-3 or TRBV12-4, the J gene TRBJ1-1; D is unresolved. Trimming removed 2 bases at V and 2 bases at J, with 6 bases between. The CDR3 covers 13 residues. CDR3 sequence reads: CASSLHVNTEAFF. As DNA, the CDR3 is TGTGCCAGCAGTTTACACGTTAACACTGAAGCTTTCTTT.

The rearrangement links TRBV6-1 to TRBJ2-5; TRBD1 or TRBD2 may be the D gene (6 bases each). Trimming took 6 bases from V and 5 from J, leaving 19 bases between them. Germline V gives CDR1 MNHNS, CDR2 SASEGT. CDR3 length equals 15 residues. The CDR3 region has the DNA TGTGCCAGCAGGCTGGGAACAGGGACTCGGGAGACCCAGTACTTC. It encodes CASRLGTGTRETQYF.

The CDR3 loop reads CASSQVYNSPLHF. The CDR3 DNA sequence: TGTGCCAGCAGCCAGGTCTATAATTCACCCCTCCACTTT. This chain joins TRBV6-4 and TRBJ1-6; D is undetermined. The V gene lost 6 bases and the J gene lost 3 bases, with 6 bases spanning the gap. Germline values: CDR1 MRHNA, CDR2 SNTAGT. The CDR3 covers 13 residues.

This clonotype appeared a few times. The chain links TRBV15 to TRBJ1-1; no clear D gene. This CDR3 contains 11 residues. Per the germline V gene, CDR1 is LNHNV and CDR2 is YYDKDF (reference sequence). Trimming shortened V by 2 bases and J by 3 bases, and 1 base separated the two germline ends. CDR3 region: CATSRYTEAFF. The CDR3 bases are TGTGCCACCAGCAGATACACTGAAGCTTTCTTT.

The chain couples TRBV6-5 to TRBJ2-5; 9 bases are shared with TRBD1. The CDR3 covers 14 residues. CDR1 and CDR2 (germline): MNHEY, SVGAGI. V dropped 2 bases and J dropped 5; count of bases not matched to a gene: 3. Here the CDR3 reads CASSYPGQGETQYF. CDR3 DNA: TGTGCCAGCAGTTACCCCGGACAGGGGGAGACCCAGTACTTC.

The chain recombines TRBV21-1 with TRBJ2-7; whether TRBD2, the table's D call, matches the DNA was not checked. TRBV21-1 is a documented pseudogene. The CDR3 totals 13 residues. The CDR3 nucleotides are TGTGCCAGCAGTCCTCCCGTGGGAGGGGTTGAGTACTTC. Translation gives CASSPPVGGVEYF.

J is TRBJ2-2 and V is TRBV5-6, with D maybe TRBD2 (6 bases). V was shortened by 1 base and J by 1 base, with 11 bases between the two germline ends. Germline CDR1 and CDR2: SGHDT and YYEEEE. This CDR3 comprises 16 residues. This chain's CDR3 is CASSLMSGVNTGELFF. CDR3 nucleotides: TGTGCCAGCAGCTTGATGTCGGGGGTGAACACCGGGGAGCTGTTTTTT.

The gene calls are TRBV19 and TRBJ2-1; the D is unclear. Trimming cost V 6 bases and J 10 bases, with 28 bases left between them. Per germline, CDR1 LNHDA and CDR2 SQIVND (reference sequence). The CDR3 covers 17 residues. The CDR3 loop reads CASSNSRDFVTHPEQFF. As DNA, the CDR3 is TGTGCCAGTAGCAACTCGCGCGATTTCGTCACGCACCCGGAGCAGTTCTTC.

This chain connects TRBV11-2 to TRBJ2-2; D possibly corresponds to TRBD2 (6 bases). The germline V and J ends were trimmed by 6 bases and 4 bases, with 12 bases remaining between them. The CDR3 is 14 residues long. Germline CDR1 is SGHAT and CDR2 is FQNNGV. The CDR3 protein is CASRLGLFTGELFF. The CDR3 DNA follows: TGTGCCAGCAGGCTAGGACTATTCACCGGGGAGCTGTTTTTT.

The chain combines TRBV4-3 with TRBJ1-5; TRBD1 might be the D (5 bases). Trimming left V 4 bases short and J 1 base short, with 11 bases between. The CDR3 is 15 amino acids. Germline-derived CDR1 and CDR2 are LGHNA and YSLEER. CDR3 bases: TGCGCCAGCAGCCGGGAAGGGGTGAGCAATCAGCCCCAGCATTTT. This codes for CASSREGVSNQPQHF.

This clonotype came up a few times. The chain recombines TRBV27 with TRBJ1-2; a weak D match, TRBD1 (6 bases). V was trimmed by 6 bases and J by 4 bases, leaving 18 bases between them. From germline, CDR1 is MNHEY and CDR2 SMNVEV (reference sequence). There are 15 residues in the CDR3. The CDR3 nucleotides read TGTGCCAGCAGCCCCGCCCTAGGACAGACCTATGGCTACACCTTC. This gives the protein CASSPALGQTYGYTF.

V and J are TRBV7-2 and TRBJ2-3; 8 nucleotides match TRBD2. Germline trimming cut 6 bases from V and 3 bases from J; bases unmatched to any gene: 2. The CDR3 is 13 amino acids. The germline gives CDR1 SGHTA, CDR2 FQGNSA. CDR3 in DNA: TGTGCCAGCAGTATAGCGGGGACAGATACGCAGTATTTT. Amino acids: CASSIAGTDTQYF.

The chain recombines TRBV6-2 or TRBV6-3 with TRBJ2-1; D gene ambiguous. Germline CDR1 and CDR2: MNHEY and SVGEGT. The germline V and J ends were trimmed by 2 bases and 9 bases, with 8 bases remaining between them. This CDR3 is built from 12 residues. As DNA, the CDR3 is TGTGCCAGCAGTTACCCGCATCTTGAGCAGTTCTTC. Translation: CASSYPHLEQFF.

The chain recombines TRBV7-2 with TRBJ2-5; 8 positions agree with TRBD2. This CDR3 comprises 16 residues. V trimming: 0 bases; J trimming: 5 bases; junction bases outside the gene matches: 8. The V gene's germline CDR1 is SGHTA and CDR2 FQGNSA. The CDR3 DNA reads TGTGCCAGCAGCTTAGCTGGGACTAGGGATCTGGAGACCCAGTACTTC. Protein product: CASSLAGTRDLETQYF.

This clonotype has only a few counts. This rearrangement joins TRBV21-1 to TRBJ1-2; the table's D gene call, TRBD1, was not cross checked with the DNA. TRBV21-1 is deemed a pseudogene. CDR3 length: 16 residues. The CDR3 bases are TGTGCCAGCAGCAAAGAAGTGGGCGGGGTAAACTATGGCTACACCTTC. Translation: CASSKEVGGVNYGYTF.

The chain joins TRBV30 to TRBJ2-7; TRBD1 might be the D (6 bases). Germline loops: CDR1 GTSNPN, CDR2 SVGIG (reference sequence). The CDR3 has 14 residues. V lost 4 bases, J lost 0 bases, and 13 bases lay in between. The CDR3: CAWTNRVFSYEQYF. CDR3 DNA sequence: TGTGCCTGGACCAACAGGGTTTTCTCCTACGAGCAGTACTTC. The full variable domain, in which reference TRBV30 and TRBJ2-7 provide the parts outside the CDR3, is SQTIHQWPATLVQPVGSPLSLECTVEGTSNPNLYWYRQAAGRGLQLLFYSVGIGQISSEVPQNLSASRPQDRQFILSSKKLLLSDSGFYLCAWTNRVFSYEQYFGPGTRLTVT.

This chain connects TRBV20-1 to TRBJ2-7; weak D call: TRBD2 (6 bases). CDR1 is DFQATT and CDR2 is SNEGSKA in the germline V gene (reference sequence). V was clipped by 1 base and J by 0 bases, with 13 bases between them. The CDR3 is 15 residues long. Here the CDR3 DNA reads TGCAGTGCTAGAGGGGACTTTCCGAGCTCCTACGAGCAGTACTTC. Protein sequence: CSARGDFPSSYEQYF.

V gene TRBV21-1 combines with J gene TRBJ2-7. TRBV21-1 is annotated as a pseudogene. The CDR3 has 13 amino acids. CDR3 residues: CASSNPSADEQYF. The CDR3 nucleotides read TGTGCCAGCAGCAACCCGAGCGCCGACGAGCAGTACTTC.